Below, 13 T cell receptor beta chains from the same sample are listed, as sequenced in a study of shared clonotypes between healthy human individuals. Clones were read by immunoSEQ multiplex PCR, and TCRdb kept only the in-frame ones, dropping some. This sample has more than 1.2 million clones, with 98% found just once. The sample consisted of naive CD4+ T cells sorted from blood. The subset was: CD45RA+ positively selected. The receptors originated from a man younger than 40 in good health.

The chain employs TRBV7-9 and TRBJ2-3; D not certain. Germline CDR1 and CDR2: SEHNR and FQNEAQ (reference sequence). The V end lost 5 bases, the J end lost 2 bases, and 14 bases lay between the germline ends. The CDR3 has 15 amino acids. This CDR3 reads CASSPIFGDTDTQYF. In nucleotides, the CDR3 is TGTGCCAGCAGCCCTATTTTTGGGGACACAGATACGCAGTATTTT.

The rearrangement uses TRBV14 and TRBJ1-5; no clear D gene. The germline V gene encodes CDR1 SGHDN and CDR2 FVKESK. V was pared by 4 bases and J by 3 bases, with 7 bases between. The CDR3 runs to 13 residues. CDR3 residues: CASSPGVNQPQHF. The CDR3 DNA reads TGTGCCAGCAGCCCCGGGGTCAATCAGCCCCAGCATTTT.

The chain links TRBV10-3 to TRBJ2-7; D call uncertain. This CDR3 comprises 14 residues. CDR1 is ENHRY, CDR2 SYGVKD, per germline. Trimming left V 6 bases short and J 3 bases short, with 15 bases between. The CDR3 region has the DNA TGTGCCATCAGCCCCGGTGGTCCATACTACGAGCAGTACTTC. Protein: CAISPGGPYYEQYF.

V and J are TRBV10-3 and TRBJ2-1; 13 bases align to TRBD2. The germline CDR1 and CDR2 sequences are ENHRY and SYGVKD. CDR3 length: 16 amino acids. V gave up 7 bases and J gave up 9 bases; unmatched junction bases: 12. This chain's CDR3 is CAITPGLAGNRGEQFF. CDR3 nucleotides: TGTGCCATCACCCCGGGACTAGCGGGAAATAGGGGTGAGCAGTTCTTC.

V and J are TRBV11-2 and TRBJ2-7, with no clear D. V lost 5 bases and J 2 bases, leaving 16 bases between the germline ends. The germline CDR1 and CDR2 sequences are SGHAT and FQNNGV. CDR3 length equals 15 residues. The CDR3 nucleotides read TGTGCCAGCAGCCAGACTCCGACACTTCCCTACGAGCAGTACTTC. Residues: CASSQTPTLPYEQYF.

The rearrangement joins TRBV9 to TRBJ2-2; a possible D gene is TRBD1 (6 bases). The CDR3 consists of 14 residues. V was pared by 7 bases and J by 1 base, with 11 bases between. Germline CDR1 reads SGDLS; CDR2 reads YYNGEE. Here the CDR3 reads CASGRDKNTGELFF. Written as DNA, the CDR3 is TGTGCCAGCGGCCGGGACAAGAACACCGGGGAGCTGTTTTTT.

The gene calls are TRBV9 and TRBJ2-1, with D tentatively TRBD1 (5 bases). Trimming removed 0 bases from V and 8 bases from J, with 15 bases in between. This CDR3 has 15 residues. The germline V gene encodes CDR1 SGDLS and CDR2 YYNGEE. The CDR3 DNA sequence: TGTGCCAGCAGCGTAGTAGTCCAGGGCCTCCATGAGCAGTTCTTC. Residues: CASSVVVQGLHEQFF.

The CDR3 sequence is CASSQTPGAYEQYF. The CDR3 DNA sequence: TGCGCCAGCAGCCAAACCCCGGGAGCCTACGAGCAGTACTTC. V is TRBV5-1 and J is TRBJ2-7, with D tentatively TRBD2 (6 bases). Between the trimmed V and J ends, which lost 4 bases and 2 bases, there was a span of 13 bases. This CDR3 is 14 amino acids long. Germline-derived CDR1 and CDR2 are SGHRS and YFSETQ.

The chain joins TRBV9 to TRBJ2-3, with 14 positions matching TRBD2. There are 16 residues in the CDR3. The ends lost 5 bases at V and 5 bases at J; junction bases unmatched: 7. Germline V gives CDR1 SGDLS, CDR2 YYNGEE. The CDR3 DNA follows: TGTGCCAGCAGTCCGACTAGCGGGAGGGCCGGAGATACGCAGTATTTT. This translates into CASSPTSGRAGDTQYF.

The count of this clone is one. A junction end diverges from the germline sequence, so it may reflect a read error. The gene calls are TRBV5-4 and TRBJ1-1; D uncertain. Germline CDR1 and CDR2: SGHNT and YYREEE (reference sequence). The CDR3 extends over 15 amino acids. The CDR3 protein is CASTLPNTGNTEAFF. The CDR3 region has the DNA TGTGCCAGCACCTTGCCTAATACGGGGAACACTGAAGCTTTCTTT.

J is TRBJ2-7 and V is TRBV15; TRBD1 aligns across 9 bases. The length of the CDR3 is 15 residues. Germline CDR1 is LNHNV and CDR2 is YYDKDF (reference sequence). The junction had 5 bases not matched to a gene; V was cut back by 2 bases and J by 3 bases. CDR3 loop: CATSRLDRGNYEQYF. In DNA, the CDR3 is TGTGCCACCAGCAGATTGGACAGGGGAAACTACGAGCAGTACTTC.

The chain joins TRBV19 to TRBJ1-2; D is undetermined. The CDR3 extends over 12 amino acids. CDR1 and CDR2 from the germline V gene are LNHDA and SQIVND (reference sequence). V lost 6 bases, J lost 7 bases, and 12 bases lay in between. CDR3 amino acids: CASSAVPAGYTF. The CDR3 nucleotides read TGTGCCAGTAGCGCGGTACCGGCTGGCTACACCTTC.

V gene TRBV4-3 combines with J gene TRBJ2-1, with 12 positions matching TRBD2. This CDR3 contains 16 residues. V gave up 0 bases and J gave up 7 bases; unmatched junction bases: 4. Germline V gene data show CDR1 as LGHNA and CDR2 as YSLEER. The CDR3 sequence is CASSQDLAGGANEQFF. As DNA, the CDR3 is TGCGCCAGCAGCCAAGATCTAGCGGGAGGGGCAAATGAGCAGTTCTTC.